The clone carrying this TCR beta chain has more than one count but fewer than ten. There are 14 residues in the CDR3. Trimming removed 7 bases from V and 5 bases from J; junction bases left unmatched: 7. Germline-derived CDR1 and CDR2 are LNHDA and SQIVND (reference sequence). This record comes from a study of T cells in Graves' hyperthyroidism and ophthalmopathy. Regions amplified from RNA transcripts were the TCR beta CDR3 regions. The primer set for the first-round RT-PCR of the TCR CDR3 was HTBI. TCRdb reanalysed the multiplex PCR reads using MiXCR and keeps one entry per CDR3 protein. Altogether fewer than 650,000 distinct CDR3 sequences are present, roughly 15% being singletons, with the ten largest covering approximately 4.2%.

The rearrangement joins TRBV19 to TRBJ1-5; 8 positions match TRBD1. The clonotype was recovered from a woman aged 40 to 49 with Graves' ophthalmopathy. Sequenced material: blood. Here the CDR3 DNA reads TGTGCCAGTACTCAGGACAGGGTTGATCAGCCCCAGCATTTT. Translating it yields CASTQDRVDQPQHF.